The rows below give T cell receptor beta chains drawn from one sample of a study of blood T cell repertoires in COVID-19. Produced via immunoSEQ multiplex PCR; TCRdb's table is partial and in-frame only. The repertoire consists of under 150,000 clones, with roughly 90% occurring once and the leading ten covering approximately 2.3%. The sample taken for sequencing was PBMCs or T cells enriched from blood (not recorded which). These receptors were obtained from a woman in her 50s who had recovered from COVID-19. Both conserved end residues are part of each CDR3. The D gene is left open where the match is weak. Clone size is not always given. Where it is, it says once, few, many or a class for expanded clones.

>TRBD2|TRBV9|TRBJ2-1|NA
TGTGCCAGCAGCGTAGGGGGCGGGGGCTCCTACAATGAGCAGTTCTTC
CASSVGGGGSYNEQFF
>NA|TRBV19|TRBJ1-2|NA
TGTGCCAGTAGTCTCCTCTCCTCCTATGGCTACACCTTC
CASSLLSSYGYTF
>NA|TRBV27|TRBJ1-2|NA
TGTGCCAGCAGGGCGAGGGATAACTATGGCTACACCTTC
CASRARDNYGYTF
>NA|TRBV7-9|TRBJ2-7|NA
TGTGCCAGCAGCTTAGATGGCAGTGGTCCCTACGAGCAGTACTTC
CASSLDGSGPYEQYF
>TRBD1|TRBV2|TRBJ1-2|NA
TGTGCCAGCAGTGATGTTCCACAGGGGGCAAGAGGCTACACCTTC
CASSDVPQGARGYTF
>NA|TRBV9|TRBJ2-7|NA
TGTGCCAGCAGCGTAGACACAGGCCCCTACGAGCAGTACTTC
CASSVDTGPYEQYF
>TRBD2|TRBV9|TRBJ2-7|NA
TGTGCCAGCAGCATTCAGTCGACTAGCGCCTTCTACGAGCAGTACTTC
CASSIQSTSAFYEQYF
>NA|TRBV6-2/TRBV6-3|TRBJ2-1|NA
TGTGCCAGCAGCTTGGACAGAGCCTCCTACAATGAGCAGTTCTTC
CASSLDRASYNEQFF
>NA|TRBV4-3|TRBJ2-2|NA
TGCGCCAGCAGCCAAGCAGGGCTGGGGCAGACGAACACCGGGGAGCTGTTTTTT
CASSQAGLGQTNTGELFF
>NA|TRBV27|TRBJ1-1|NA
TGTGCCAGCAGTTTCGGGGCTGAAGCTTTCTTT
CASSFGAEAFF
>NA|TRBV13|TRBJ2-7|NA
TGTGCCAGCAGCTTAAATTCGGGGTCCGACGAGCAGTACTTC
CASSLNSGSDEQYF
>TRBD1|TRBV30|TRBJ2-7|NA
TGTGCCTGGAGCCGAACAGGGGACGAGCAGTACTTC
CAWSRTGDEQYF
>NA|TRBV11-1|TRBJ1-1|NA
TGTGCCAGCAGCTTCGCACCAGGGTTCATGAACACTGAAGCTTTCTTT
CASSFAPGFMNTEAFF
>TRBD1|TRBV6-5|TRBJ1-2|NA
TGTGCCAGCAGTTACTCCTGGGACAGGAGACCATATGGCTACACCTTC
CASSYSWDRRPYGYTF
>TRBD2|TRBV5-1|TRBJ2-3|NA
TGCGCCAGCAGCTTGGCCTTCTCTAGCGGGGGCCCAGCGGCGGATACGCAGTATTTT
CASSLAFSSGGPAADTQYF
>NA|TRBV5-6|TRBJ2-5|NA
TGTGCCAGCAGCGGTGACATCCAAGAGACCCAGTACTTC
CASSGDIQETQYF
>NA|TRBV10-2|TRBJ2-2|NA
TGCGCCAGCCATCCCGGGGAGCTGTTTTTT
CASHPGELFF
>TRBD1|TRBV11-2|TRBJ1-1|NA
TGTGCCAGCAGTAGGGGACAGAGAAGCTTGAACACTGAAGCTTTCTTT
CASSRGQRSLNTEAFF
>TRBD2|TRBV24-1|TRBJ2-5|NA
TGTGCCACCAGTGATAAGACTAGCGGGGGCCTAGAGACCCAGTACTTC
CATSDKTSGGLETQYF
>NA|TRBV5-3|TRBJ1-5|NA
TGTGCCAGAAGGGTGAGGGGGTACAATCAGCCCCAGCATTTT
CARRVRGYNQPQHF
>NA|TRBV12-3/TRBV12-4|TRBJ2-7|NA
TGTGCCAGCAGTCCACCGGTGGCAGGAGAGCAGTACTTC
CASSPPVAGEQYF
>NA|TRBV27|TRBJ2-6|NA
TGTGCCAGCAGTTACGACGGGTCTGGGGCCAACGTCCTGACTTTC
CASSYDGSGANVLTF
>NA|TRBV3-1/TRBV3-2|TRBJ2-1|NA
TGTGCCAGCAGCCAAGTGGGGACAGTCGGGGGATACAATGAGCAGTTCTTC
CASSQVGTVGGYNEQFF
>TRBD1|TRBV19|TRBJ2-5|once
TGTGCCAGTAGTTGGGACAGGGGGCTCCGCCAAGAGACCCAGTACTTC
CASSWDRGLRQETQYF
>NA|TRBV21-1|TRBJ2-2|NA
TGTGCCAGCAGCATCCAGGCGGGCACCGGGGAGCTGTTTTTT
CASSIQAGTGELFF
>TRBD1|TRBV30|TRBJ2-3|once
TGTGCCTTGGGACAGGGGGCATCCGATACGCAGTATTTT
CALGQGASDTQYF
>NA|TRBV10-3|TRBJ1-2|few
TGTGCCATCAGTGACTCCGACAGCACTTATGGCTACACCTTC
CAISDSDSTYGYTF
>TRBD1|TRBV27|TRBJ2-7|few
TGTGCCAGCAGTTCGACAGGGGGTTCCTACGAGCAGTACTTC
CASSSTGGSYEQYF
>TRBD1|TRBV3-1/TRBV3-2|TRBJ1-4|once
TGTGCCAGCAGCCCGGGACAGCTAAATGAAAAACTGTTTTTT
CASSPGQLNEKLFF
>TRBD2|TRBV5-1|TRBJ2-5|NA
TGCGCCAGCAGCGAGCCTAGCGGGGGGGGAGAGACCCAGTACTTC
CASSEPSGGGETQYF
>TRBD2|TRBV6-5|TRBJ2-7|NA
TGTGCCAGCAGTCAACGGGGGGGCCTCGGGCAGTACTTC
CASSQRGGLGQYF
>NA|TRBV2|TRBJ2-2|NA
TGTGCCAGCAGTATGGGAGCCGGGGAGCTGTTTTTT
CASSMGAGELFF
>TRBD1|TRBV2|TRBJ1-2|NA
TGTGCCAGCAGTGGACTACAGGGGCTGGGGTCAGTTCCTAACTATGGCTACACCTTC
CASSGLQGLGSVPNYGYTF
>NA|TRBV7-8|TRBJ1-5|NA
TGTGCCAGCACCGATATGAGGGGCAATCAGCCCCAGCATTTT
CASTDMRGNQPQHF
>NA|TRBV5-6|TRBJ1-2|NA
TGTGCCAGCAGCAGTCGAGGGTTAGCTAACTATGGCTACACCTTC
CASSSRGLANYGYTF
>NA|TRBV29-1|TRBJ1-5|NA
TGCAGCGTTGCTGCCAGCGAGAATCAGCCCCAGCATTTT
CSVAASENQPQHF
>TRBD2|TRBV11-2|TRBJ2-7|NA
TGTGCCAGCAGCTTAATAGGGCTAGCGGGCTCCTACGAGCAGTACTTC
CASSLIGLAGSYEQYF